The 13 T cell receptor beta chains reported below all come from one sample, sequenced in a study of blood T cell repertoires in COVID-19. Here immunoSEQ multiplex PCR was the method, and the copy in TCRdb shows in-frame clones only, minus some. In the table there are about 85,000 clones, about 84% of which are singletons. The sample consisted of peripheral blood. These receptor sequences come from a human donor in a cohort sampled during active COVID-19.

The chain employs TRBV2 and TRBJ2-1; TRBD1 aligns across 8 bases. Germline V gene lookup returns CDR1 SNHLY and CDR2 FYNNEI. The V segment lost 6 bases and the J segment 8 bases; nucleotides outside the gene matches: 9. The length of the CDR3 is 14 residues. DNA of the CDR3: TGTGCCAGCAGACGGGACAGGCTATCCGATGAGCAGTTCTTC. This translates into CASRRDRLSDEQFF.

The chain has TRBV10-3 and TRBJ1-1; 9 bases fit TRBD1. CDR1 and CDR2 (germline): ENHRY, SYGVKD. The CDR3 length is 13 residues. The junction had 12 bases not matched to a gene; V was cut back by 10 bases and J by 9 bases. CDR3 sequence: CATNTGGDPQAFF. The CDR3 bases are TGTGCCACGAATACAGGGGGCGATCCGCAAGCTTTCTTT.

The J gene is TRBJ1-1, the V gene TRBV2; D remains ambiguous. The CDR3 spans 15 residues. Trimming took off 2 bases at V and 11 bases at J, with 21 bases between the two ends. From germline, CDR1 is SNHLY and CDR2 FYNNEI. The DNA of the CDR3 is TGTGCCAGCAGTGAAATGGGAGCAACTGGGGTCGGTGCTTTCTTT. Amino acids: CASSEMGATGVGAFF.

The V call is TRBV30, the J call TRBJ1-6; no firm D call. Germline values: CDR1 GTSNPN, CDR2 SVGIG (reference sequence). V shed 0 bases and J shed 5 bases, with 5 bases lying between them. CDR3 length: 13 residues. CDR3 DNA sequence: TGTGCCTGGAGTGTACAAGATAATTCACCCCTCCACTTT. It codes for CAWSVQDNSPLHF.

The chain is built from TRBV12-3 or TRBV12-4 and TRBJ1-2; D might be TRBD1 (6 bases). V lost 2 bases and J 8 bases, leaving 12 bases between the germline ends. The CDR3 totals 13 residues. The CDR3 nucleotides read TGTGCCAGCAGTTTATTGGGGGCGAAGGGCTACACCTTC. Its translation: CASSLLGAKGYTF.

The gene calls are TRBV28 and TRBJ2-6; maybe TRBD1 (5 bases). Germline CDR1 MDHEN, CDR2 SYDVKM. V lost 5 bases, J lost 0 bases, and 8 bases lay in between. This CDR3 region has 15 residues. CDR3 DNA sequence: TGTGCCAGCAGTCCCCAGGGCTCTGGGGCCAACGTCCTGACTTTC. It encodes CASSPQGSGANVLTF.

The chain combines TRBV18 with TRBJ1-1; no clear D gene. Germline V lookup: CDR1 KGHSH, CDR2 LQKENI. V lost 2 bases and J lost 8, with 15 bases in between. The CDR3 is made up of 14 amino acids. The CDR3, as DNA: TGTGCCAGCTCACCAAGCTGGCGGGATCCCGAAGCTTTCTTT. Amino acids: CASSPSWRDPEAFF.

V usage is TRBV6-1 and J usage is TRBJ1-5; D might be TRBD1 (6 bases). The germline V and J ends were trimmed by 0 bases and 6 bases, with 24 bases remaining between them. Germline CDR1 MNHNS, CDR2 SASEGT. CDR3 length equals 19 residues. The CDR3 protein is CASSEAEWRNRDRGQPQHF. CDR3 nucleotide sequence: TGTGCCAGCAGTGAAGCGGAGTGGCGAAACAGGGATCGGGGTCAGCCCCAGCATTTT.

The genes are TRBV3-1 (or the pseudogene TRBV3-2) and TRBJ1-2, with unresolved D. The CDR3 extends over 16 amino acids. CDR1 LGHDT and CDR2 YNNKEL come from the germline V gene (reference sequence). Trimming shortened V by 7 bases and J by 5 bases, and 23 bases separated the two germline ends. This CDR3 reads CASTPSGGVAEYGYTF. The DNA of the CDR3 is TGTGCCAGCACCCCATCCGGCGGGGTAGCGGAGTATGGCTACACCTTC.

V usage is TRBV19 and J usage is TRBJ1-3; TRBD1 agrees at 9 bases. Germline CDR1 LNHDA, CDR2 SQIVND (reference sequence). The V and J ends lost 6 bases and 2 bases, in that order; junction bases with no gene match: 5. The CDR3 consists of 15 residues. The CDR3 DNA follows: TGTGCCAGTAGCCCAACAGGGGGCCCTGGAAACACCATATATTTT. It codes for CASSPTGGPGNTIYF.

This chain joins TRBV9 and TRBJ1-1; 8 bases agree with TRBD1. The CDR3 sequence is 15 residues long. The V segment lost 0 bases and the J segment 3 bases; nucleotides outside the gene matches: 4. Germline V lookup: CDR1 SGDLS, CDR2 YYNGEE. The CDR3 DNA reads TGTGCCAGCAGCGTAGTCGACAGGGGTGACACTGAAGCTTTCTTT. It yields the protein CASSVVDRGDTEAFF.

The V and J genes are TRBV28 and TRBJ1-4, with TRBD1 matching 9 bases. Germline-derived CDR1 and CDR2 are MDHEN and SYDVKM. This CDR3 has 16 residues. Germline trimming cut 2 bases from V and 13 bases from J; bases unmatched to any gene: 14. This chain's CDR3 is CASSLTGTGTSKILFF. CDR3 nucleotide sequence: TGTGCCAGCAGTTTAACCGGGACAGGGACCTCGAAAATACTGTTTTTT.

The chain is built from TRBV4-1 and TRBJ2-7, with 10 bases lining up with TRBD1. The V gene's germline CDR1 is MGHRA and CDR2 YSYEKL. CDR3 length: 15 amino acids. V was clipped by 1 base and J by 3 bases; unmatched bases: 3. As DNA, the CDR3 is TGCGCCAGCAGCCAAGGGACAGGGGGTGACTACGAGCAGTACTTC. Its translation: CASSQGTGGDYEQYF.